This T cell receptor beta chain was retrieved from a study of T cell responses to AZD1222 COVID-19 vaccine. Study-wide context: Analysis merged second doses at about 4 or about 12 weeks.

The V gene's germline CDR1 is SGHTA and CDR2 FQGTGA. This CDR3 region has 16 residues. The germline V and J ends were trimmed by 4 bases and 4 bases, with 16 bases remaining between them. Study findings and constraints: There were mostly white British donors and more females than males, and clonal diversity was possibly underestimated. Compared with day 0, the breadth and depth of the Spike-specific TCR repertoire rose significantly after two doses of AZD1222. Among those given AZD1222, only 6 or 7 were seropositive at baseline.

In regard to this clone: Its target is not known.

The repertoire was sequenced with immunoSEQ multiplex PCR; TCRdb's copy has only in-frame clones and lacks some. This table has approximately 110,000 clones, roughly 84% appearing once. The sequencing used peripheral blood, collected on day 0 of AZD1222 vaccination. This rearrangement joins TRBV7-3 to TRBJ2-2; unclear D gene. This TCR was sampled from an adult in good health. The CDR3 sequence: CASSSQTARGTGELFF. As DNA, the CDR3 is TGTGCCAGCAGCTCTCAGACCGCCCGAGGCACCGGGGAGCTGTTTTTT.